This T cell receptor beta chain came from a study of early T cells in non-severe SARS-CoV-2 infection. Turning to the study itself: Chains from this unsorted whole-blood bulk RNA could not be paired.

cDNA molecules, individually, were tagged with unique molecular identifiers. TCRdb passed the 5' RACE reads through MiXCR, listing each CDR3 protein once. The sample shows about 71,000 distinct CDR3 sequences, approximately 15% of them seen only once. The CDR3 has 13 residues. Germline loops: CDR1 KGHSH, CDR2 LQKENI. V dropped 2 bases and J dropped 7 bases, with 9 bases sitting between them. General observations from the study: CD4 and private specificities were missed by VDJdb matching, which favored anti-spike CD8 responses.

Only a few counts were recorded for this clonotype. Its antigen is currently unknown. The source material was whole blood, sampled at baseline. The clonotype originates from an adult who was a healthcare worker with PCR-confirmed SARS-CoV-2 infection or an uninfected control (not recorded which). The genes are TRBV18 and TRBJ1-5; D gene unclear. The CDR3 nucleotides are TGTGCCAGCTCACCAGCAGAGCGGCAGCCCCAGCATTTT. Its protein product is CASSPAERQPQHF.